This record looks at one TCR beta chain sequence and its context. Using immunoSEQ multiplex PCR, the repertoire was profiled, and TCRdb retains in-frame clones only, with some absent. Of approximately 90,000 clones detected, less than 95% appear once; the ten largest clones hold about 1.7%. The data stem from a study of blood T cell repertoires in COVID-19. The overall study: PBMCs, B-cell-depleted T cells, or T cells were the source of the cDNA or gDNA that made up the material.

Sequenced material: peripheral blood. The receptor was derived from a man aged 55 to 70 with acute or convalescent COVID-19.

The CDR3 loop is CASSKTGVSNQPQHF. In nucleotides, the CDR3 is TGTGCCAGCAGTAAGACAGGGGTTAGCAATCAGCCCCAGCATTTT. The rearrangement joins TRBV6-5 to TRBJ1-5; 8 bases align to TRBD1. J lost 0 bases, V lost 5 bases, and 3 bases had no gene match. Germline V gene data show CDR1 as MNHEY and CDR2 as SVGAGI. This CDR3 is 15 amino acids long.